Listed below are T cell receptor beta chains from one sample, sequenced in a study of technical replicates of blood from four donors. Some clones are missing from TCRdb's copy, which holds only in-frame ones; the method was immunoSEQ multiplex PCR. Altogether roughly 68,000 clones are present, approximately 90% being singletons, with the ten largest covering around 0.37%. The sample consisted of T cells isolated from PBMCs. These TCRs come from a human donor in good health. Both conserved end residues are part of each CDR3. D genes are given only for firm matches. Part of the rows lack a size; the others show once, few, many or a class for expanded clones.

d_gene,j_gene,abundance,v_gene,CDR3aa,CDR3nt
TRBD2,TRBJ2-1,.,TRBV4-1,CASSQGTSGSSGNEQFF,TGCGCCAGCAGCCAAGGCACCAGCGGGAGTAGTGGGAATGAGCAGTTCTTC
.,TRBJ2-2,.,TRBV6-6,CASTASSTGELFF,TGTGCCAGCACAGCGTCGAGCACCGGGGAGCTGTTTTTT
TRBD2,TRBJ2-1,.,TRBV5-1,CASSELAGNMNEQFF,TGCGCCAGCAGCGAACTAGCGGGGAATATGAATGAGCAGTTCTTC
.,TRBJ1-1,.,TRBV7-3,CASSAQGSTTEAFF,TGTGCCAGCAGCGCCCAGGGTAGTACAACTGAAGCTTTCTTT
.,TRBJ2-7,.,TRBV7-8,CASSLEIAYEQYF,TGTGCCAGCAGCTTAGAAATCGCCTACGAGCAGTACTTC
.,TRBJ2-1,.,TRBV4-1,CASSQASGSSDNEQFF,TGCGCCAGCAGCCAAGCTTCAGGGTCCTCAGACAATGAGCAGTTCTTC
.,TRBJ1-1,.,TRBV4-1,CASSQDQGRFITEAFF,TGCGCCAGCAGCCAAGATCAGGGTAGGTTCATCACTGAAGCTTTCTTT
.,TRBJ2-3,.,TRBV7-2,CASSLSTLQALDTQYF,TGTGCCAGCAGCTTATCCACCCTGCAGGCCTTAGATACGCAGTATTTT
.,TRBJ2-1,.,TRBV14,CASNQRFSVLDSYNEQFF,TGTGCCAGCAACCAGAGGTTCTCAGTACTTGACTCCTACAATGAGCAGTTCTTC
.,TRBJ1-4,.,TRBV30,CAWSGGGGGEKLFF,TGTGCCTGGAGCGGCGGGGGAGGAGGTGAAAAACTGTTTTTT
TRBD1,TRBJ1-2,.,TRBV5-6,CASSLSTGTGGYTF,TGTGCCAGCAGCCTTTCGACAGGGACTGGTGGCTACACCTTC
TRBD1,TRBJ1-4,.,TRBV25-1,CASSRQGSYEKLFF,TGTGCCAGCAGCCGACAGGGGAGTTATGAAAAACTGTTTTTT
.,TRBJ2-7,few,TRBV6-5,CASSYVPSYEQYF,TGTGCCAGCAGTTACGTTCCATCCTACGAGCAGTACTTC
.,TRBJ2-7,.,TRBV30,CAWSAGFYEQYF,TGTGCCTGGAGTGCGGGGTTCTACGAGCAGTACTTC
TRBD2,TRBJ2-7,.,TRBV7-9,CASSLRLAGYEQYF,TGTGCCAGCAGCTTAAGGCTAGCGGGATACGAGCAGTACTTC
.,TRBJ2-1,few,TRBV10-3,CAINPFAESSYNEQFF,TGTGCCATCAATCCTTTCGCGGAGAGCTCCTACAATGAGCAGTTCTTC
.,TRBJ2-3,.,TRBV7-5,CVRSLVAGMEDTQYF,TGTGTCAGAAGCTTAGTTGCGGGAATGGAAGATACGCAGTATTTT
.,TRBJ2-2,once,TRBV7-9,CASSLPERGGELFF,TGTGCCAGCAGCTTACCCGAGCGTGGCGGGGAGCTGTTTTTT
TRBD1,TRBJ1-5,.,TRBV19,CASSYRDRGNQPQHF,TGTGCCAGTAGTTACCGGGACAGGGGAAATCAGCCCCAGCATTTT